A single sample gave rise to the 10 T cell receptor beta chains below, sequenced in a study of tissue T cells after allogeneic stem cell transplantation. The method was immunoSEQ multiplex PCR; TCRdb's version includes in-frame clones alone and lacks a portion of them. Among about 21,000 clones listed, almost 70% were seen once. The source material was blood. These receptors all come from a female BALB/c mouse in good health. The strain's MHC: H2-d.

Turning to this clone: Gene names are the mouse ones. Incomplete CDR3 DNA: TGTGCCAGCAGCTTGTACTGGGGGGATGAACAGTAC. It yields the protein CASSLYWGDEQY. The whole CDR3 region reads CASSLYWGDEQYF. The chain is built from TRBV3 and TRBJ2-7, with 9 bases lining up with TRBD2. Coverage ceases 1 residue before the CDR3 finishes, and the germline J gene fills in the end. The CDR3 has 13 residues. Trimming took 3 bases from V and 5 from J; bases not matched to a gene: 2. CDR1 is SNHLY, CDR2 FYNGKV, per germline (reference sequence).

Note on this clone: Gene labels here are mouse ones. The part of the CDR3 DNA that was read is TGTGCCAGCGGTGCGGGACTGGGGGGGAGTCAAAACACCTTGTAC. Translated, it gives CASGAGLGGSQNTLY. The CDR3 reads in full as CASGAGLGGSQNTLYF. V is TRBV13-2 and J is TRBJ2-4; 13 bases are a match to TRBD2. The CDR3 is cut off 1 residue early in the read; its end comes from the germline J gene. CDR1 NNHNN and CDR2 SYGAGS come from the germline V gene (reference sequence). V gave up 3 bases and J gave up 0 bases; unmatched junction bases: 1. The CDR3 totals 16 residues.

Turning to this clone: Gene labels here are mouse ones. The read stops 1 residue short of the end of the CDR3; the missing end is completed from the germline J gene. V gene TRBV20 combines with J gene TRBJ1-2, with 9 bases matching TRBD1. With 1 base clipped from V and 2 bases from J, the junction kept 2 bases outside the gene matches. Germline V gene sequence: CDR1 GFQATS, CDR2 STVNSAI. The CDR3 totals 14 residues. The CDR3 sequence is CGARGGQGNSDYTF. The part of the CDR3 DNA that was read is TGTGGTGCTAGGGGAGGACAGGGGAACTCCGACTACACC.

This clone showed up just once. Gene names refer to mouse genes. The read ends 1 residue early relative to the CDR3; the germline J gene fills the gap. The gene calls are TRBV20 and TRBJ2-5; D gene ambiguous. The CDR3 length is 13 residues. Trimming removed 0 bases at V and 2 bases at J, with 6 bases between. Germline CDR1 reads GFQATS; CDR2 reads STVNSAI. The CDR3 loop reads CGARDILQDTQYF. Incomplete CDR3 DNA: TGTGGTGCTAGGGACATCCTCCAAGACACCCAGTAC.

Remarks on this clone: The gene names given are mouse names. The CDR3 sequence is CASRTDSYEQYF. The CDR3 bases that were read are TGTGCCAGCAGAACTGACTCCTATGAACAGTAC. This rearrangement joins TRBV13-3 to TRBJ2-7, with D uncertain. The CDR3 is cut off 1 residue early in the read; its end comes from the germline J gene. CDR1 NNHDY and CDR2 SYVADS come from the germline V gene. V was cut by 5 bases and J by 0 bases, with 6 bases left in between. There are 12 residues in the CDR3.

With respect to this clone: Mouse gene names apply. Read data end 1 residue before the CDR3 end; the end is taken from the germline J gene. This chain uses TRBV1 with TRBJ2-1; 7 nucleotides line up with TRBD2. The CDR3 runs to 14 residues. Germline V gene data show CDR1 as NSQYPW and CDR2 as LRSPGD (reference sequence). J lost 7 bases, V lost 0 bases, and 3 bases had no gene match. Here the CDR3 reads CTCSADPGLAEQFF. CDR3 bases read: TGCACCTGCAGTGCAGATCCGGGACTGGCTGAGCAGTTC. Using reference TRBV1 and TRBJ2-1 for the parts outside the CDR3, the full variable domain is VTLLEQNPRWRLVPRGQAVNLRCILKNSQYPWMSWYQQDLQKQLQWLFTLRSPGDKEVKSLPGADYLATRVTDTELRLQVANMSQGRTLYCTCSADPGLAEQFFGPGTRLTVL.

In regard to this clone: The junction does not match germline at one end; this may be a read error. Mouse germline and gene names are used. The read comes to an end 1 residue before the CDR3 does, leaving the germline J gene to fill in the end. Other nucleotide sequences in the sample specify the same CDR3. The V gene is TRBV5, the J gene TRBJ1-3; 8 nucleotides match TRBD1. There are 16 residues in the CDR3. Germline CDR1 LGHNA, CDR2 YNLKQL (reference sequence). The part of the CDR3 DNA that was read is TGTGCCAGCAGCCAAGGGACAGGGATTTCTGGAAATACTCTCTAT. This encodes CASSQGTGISGNTLY. The CDR3 in its entirety is CASSQGTGISGNTLYF.

In the case of this clone: Genes here carry mouse names. The read ends 1 residue shy of where the CDR3 ends; the end is completed using the germline J gene. J is TRBJ1-1 and V is TRBV2; 8 nucleotides line up with TRBD1. The CDR3 runs to 16 residues. Germline CDR1 LGHNA, CDR2 YSYQKL. The ends lost 0 bases at V and 4 bases at J; junction bases unmatched: 7. The part of the CDR3 DNA that was read is TGTGCCAGCAGCCAAGATTGGCAGGGGGCTGGCACAGAAGTCTTC. This codes for CASSQDWQGAGTEVF. The whole CDR3 protein is CASSQDWQGAGTEVFF.

This clone came up once. Genes and germline come from the mouse. The read terminates 1 residue ahead of where the CDR3 ends, so the germline J gene completes it. The chain uses TRBV3 and TRBJ2-5; TRBD2 aligns across 9 bases. This CDR3 has 14 amino acids. The V segment lost 5 bases and the J segment 4 bases; nucleotides outside the gene matches: 4. Germline-derived CDR1 and CDR2 are SNHLY and FYNGKV (reference sequence). The DNA read from the CDR3 is TGTGCCAGCAGCCCCCGACTGGGGGAAGACACCCAGTAC. Translating gives CASSPRLGEDTQY. The entire CDR3 is CASSPRLGEDTQYF.

Remarks on this clone: A junction boundary mismatches the germline segment, possibly from a read error. Gene names are mouse gene names. The CDR3 end falls 1 residue outside the read, so it is completed with the germline J gene. This chain joins TRBV19 and TRBJ1-3; D is ambiguous. The germline CDR1 and CDR2 sequences are FNHDT and SITEND (reference sequence). This CDR3 has 14 amino acids. The DNA read from the CDR3 is TGTGCCAGCAGTCGCGTCCCTTCTGAAAATACGCTCTAT. Its protein is CASSRVPSENTLY. The full CDR3 sequence reads CASSRVPSENTLYF. The complete variable domain, with remaining parts taken from reference TRBV19 and TRBJ1-3, reads GGIITQTPKFLIGQEGQKLTLKCQQNFNHDTMYWYRQDSGKGLRLIYYSITENDLQKGDLSEGYDASREKKSSFSLTVTSAQKNEMAVFLCASSRVPSENTLYFGEGSRLIVV.